This TCR beta chain was found in a study of STAT3 mutations in large granular lymphocyte leukemia. Whole-study context: Among longitudinally sequenced T-LGLL patients, roughly half had canonical activating STAT3 mutations detected.

Some clones are missing from TCRdb's copy, which holds only in-frame ones; the method was immunoSEQ multiplex PCR. The sample has about 15,000 clones; around 90% are singletons. Germline CDR1 is MNHEY and CDR2 is SMNVEV (reference sequence). The CDR3 runs to 14 residues. V lost 2 bases, J lost 2 bases, and 10 bases lay in between. Concerning this clone itself: Antigen unknown.

Study outcomes and limitations: Sampling intervals varied between patients and samples. At least one immunodominant TCR beta clonotype appeared in every T-cell large granular lymphocyte leukemia patient. Persisting codominant clonotypes may have hidden a small pathogenic clone.

The genes are TRBV27 and TRBJ2-7; D call uncertain. The TCR sequence derives from a woman between 45 and 65 years old with T-cell large granular lymphocyte leukemia. Some clones in this sample may be carry-over from other donors' samples. Sequencing used peripheral blood mononuclear cells. The CDR3: CASSLKHRTYEQYF. DNA of the CDR3: TGTGCCAGCAGTTTAAAGCACCGGACCTACGAGCAGTACTTC.